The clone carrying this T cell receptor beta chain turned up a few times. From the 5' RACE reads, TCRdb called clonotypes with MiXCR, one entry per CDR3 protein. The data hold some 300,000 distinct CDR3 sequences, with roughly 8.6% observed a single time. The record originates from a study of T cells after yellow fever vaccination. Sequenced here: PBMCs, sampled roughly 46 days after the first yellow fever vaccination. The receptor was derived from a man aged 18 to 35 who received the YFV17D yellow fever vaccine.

CDR3 sequence reads: CASTSAPYNEQFF. DNA of the CDR3: TGTGCCAGCACTTCGGCCCCCTACAATGAGCAGTTCTTC. This chain connects TRBV2 to TRBJ2-1; D is unresolved. V dropped 7 bases and J dropped 2 bases, with 9 bases sitting between them. This CDR3 has 13 residues. In germline, CDR1 is SNHLY, CDR2 FYNNEI. The full variable domain, its missing parts supplied by reference TRBV2 and TRBJ2-1, is EPEVTQTPSHQVTQMGQEVILRCVPISNHLYFYWYRQILGQKVEFLVSFYNNEISEKSEIFDDQFSVERPDGSNFTLKIRSTKLEDSAMYFCASTSAPYNEQFFGPGTRLTVL.